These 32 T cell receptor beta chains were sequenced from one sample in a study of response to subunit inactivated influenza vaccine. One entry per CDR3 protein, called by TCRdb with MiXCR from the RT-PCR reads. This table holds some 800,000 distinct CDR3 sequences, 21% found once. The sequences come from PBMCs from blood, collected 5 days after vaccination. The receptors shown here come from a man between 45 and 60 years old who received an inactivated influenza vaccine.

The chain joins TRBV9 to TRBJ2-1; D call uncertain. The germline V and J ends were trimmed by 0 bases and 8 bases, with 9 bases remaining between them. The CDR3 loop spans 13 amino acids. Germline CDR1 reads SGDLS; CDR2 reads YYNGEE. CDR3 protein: CASSVGPFDEQFF. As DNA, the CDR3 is TGTGCCAGCAGCGTAGGTCCCTTTGATGAGCAGTTCTTC.

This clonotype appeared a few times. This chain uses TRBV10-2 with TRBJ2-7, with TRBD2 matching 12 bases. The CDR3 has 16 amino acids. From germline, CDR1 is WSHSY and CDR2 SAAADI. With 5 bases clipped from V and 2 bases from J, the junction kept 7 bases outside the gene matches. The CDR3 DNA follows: TGCGCCAGCAGTTCCTCTCGGACTAGCGGGGCCTACGAGCAGTACTTC. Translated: CASSSSRTSGAYEQYF.

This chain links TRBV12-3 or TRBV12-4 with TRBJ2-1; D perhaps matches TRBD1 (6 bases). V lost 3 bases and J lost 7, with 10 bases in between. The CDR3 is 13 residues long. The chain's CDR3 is CASSFNRENEQFF. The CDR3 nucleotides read TGTGCCAGCAGTTTCAACAGGGAGAATGAGCAGTTCTTC.

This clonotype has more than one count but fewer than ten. The CDR3 loop reads CASSLAQQETQYF. The CDR3 DNA reads TGTGCCAGCAGCTTAGCTCAGCAAGAGACCCAGTACTTC. V usage is TRBV7-2 and J usage is TRBJ2-5; no definite D call. CDR1 SGHTA and CDR2 FQGNSA come from the germline V gene. Trimming shortened V by 0 bases and J by 2 bases, and 4 bases separated the two germline ends. The CDR3 is made up of 13 amino acids.

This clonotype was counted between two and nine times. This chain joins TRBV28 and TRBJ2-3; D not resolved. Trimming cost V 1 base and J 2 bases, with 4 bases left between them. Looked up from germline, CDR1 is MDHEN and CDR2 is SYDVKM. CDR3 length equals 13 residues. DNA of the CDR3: TGTGCCAGCAGTTTATATAACACAGATACGCAGTATTTT. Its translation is CASSLYNTDTQYF.

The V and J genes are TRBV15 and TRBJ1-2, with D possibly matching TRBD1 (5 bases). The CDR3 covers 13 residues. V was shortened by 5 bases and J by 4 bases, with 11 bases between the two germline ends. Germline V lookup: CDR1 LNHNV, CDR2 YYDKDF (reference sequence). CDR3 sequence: CATSGGGTYGYTF. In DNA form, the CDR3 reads TGTGCCACCAGCGGGGGGGGGACCTATGGCTACACCTTC.

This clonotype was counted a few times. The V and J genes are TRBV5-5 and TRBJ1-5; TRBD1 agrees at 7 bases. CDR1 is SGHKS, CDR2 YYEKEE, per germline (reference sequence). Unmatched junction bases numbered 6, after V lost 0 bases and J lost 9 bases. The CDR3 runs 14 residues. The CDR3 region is CASSLDRGVWPQHF. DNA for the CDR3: TGTGCCAGCAGCTTGGACAGGGGCGTGTGGCCCCAGCATTTT.

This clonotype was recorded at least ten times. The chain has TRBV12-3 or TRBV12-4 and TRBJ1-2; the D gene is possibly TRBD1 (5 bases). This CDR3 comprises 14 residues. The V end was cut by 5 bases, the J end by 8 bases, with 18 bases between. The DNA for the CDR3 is TGTGCCAGCAGTGGGGGACCGCGAATGGGAGGCTACACCTTC. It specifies CASSGGPRMGGYTF.

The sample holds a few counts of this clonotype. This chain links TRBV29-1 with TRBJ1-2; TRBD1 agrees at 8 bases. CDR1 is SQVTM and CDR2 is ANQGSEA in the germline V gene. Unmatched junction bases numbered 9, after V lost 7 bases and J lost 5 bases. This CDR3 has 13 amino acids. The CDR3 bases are TGCAGCGCAGCCGCCGGGACAGGATATGGCTACACCTTC. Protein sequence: CSAAAGTGYGYTF.

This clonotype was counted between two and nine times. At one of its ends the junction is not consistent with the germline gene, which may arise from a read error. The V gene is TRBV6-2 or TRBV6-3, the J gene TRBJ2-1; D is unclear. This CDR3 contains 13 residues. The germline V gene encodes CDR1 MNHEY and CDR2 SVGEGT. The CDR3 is CASSYFGDSEQFF. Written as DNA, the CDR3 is TGTGCCAGCAGCTACTTCGGAGATAGTGAGCAGTTCTTC.

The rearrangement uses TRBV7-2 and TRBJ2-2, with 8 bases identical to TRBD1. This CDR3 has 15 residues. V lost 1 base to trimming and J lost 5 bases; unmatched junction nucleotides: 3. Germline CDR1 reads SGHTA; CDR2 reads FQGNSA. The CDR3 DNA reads TGTGCCAGCAGCTTAGGTTGGACAGGGACCGGGGAGCTGTTTTTT. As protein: CASSLGWTGTGELFF.

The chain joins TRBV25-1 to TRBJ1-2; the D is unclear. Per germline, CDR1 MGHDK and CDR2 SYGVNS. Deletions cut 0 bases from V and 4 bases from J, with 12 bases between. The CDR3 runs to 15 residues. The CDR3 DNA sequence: TGTGCCAGCAGTGAATATCGGAACTTTCCCTATGGCTACACCTTC. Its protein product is CASSEYRNFPYGYTF.

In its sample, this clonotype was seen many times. CDR3 sequence: CASSLPGQGGEQFF. In DNA, the CDR3 is TGTGCCAGCAGCTTGCCGGGACAGGGAGGTGAGCAGTTCTTC. The genes are TRBV7-9 and TRBJ2-1, with 9 bases lining up with TRBD1. V lost 3 bases to trimming and J lost 9 bases; unmatched junction nucleotides: 6. CDR1 SEHNR and CDR2 FQNEAQ come from the germline V gene (reference sequence). This CDR3 comprises 14 residues.

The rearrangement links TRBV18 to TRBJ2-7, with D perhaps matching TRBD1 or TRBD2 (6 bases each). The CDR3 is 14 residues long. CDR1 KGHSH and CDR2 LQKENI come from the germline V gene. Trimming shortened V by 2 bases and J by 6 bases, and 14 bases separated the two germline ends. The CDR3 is CASSPLTGGSEQYF. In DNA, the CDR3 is TGTGCCAGCTCACCATTAACCGGGGGCAGCGAGCAGTACTTC.

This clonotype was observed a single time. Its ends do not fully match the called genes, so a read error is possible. The CDR3 DNA is TGTGCCAGCAGTCAAGGGGGACAGGGCAACTTC. It is translated as CASSQGGQGNF. The J gene is TRBJ2-7, the V gene TRBV12-3 or TRBV12-4, with 9 bases matching TRBD1. This CDR3 is built from 11 residues.

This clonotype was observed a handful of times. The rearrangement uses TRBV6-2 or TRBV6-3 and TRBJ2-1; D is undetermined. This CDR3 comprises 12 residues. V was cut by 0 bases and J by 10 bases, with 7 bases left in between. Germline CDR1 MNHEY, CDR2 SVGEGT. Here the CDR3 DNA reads TGTGCCAGCAGTTACTCGGGCAGGGAGCAGTTCTTC. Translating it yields CASSYSGREQFF.

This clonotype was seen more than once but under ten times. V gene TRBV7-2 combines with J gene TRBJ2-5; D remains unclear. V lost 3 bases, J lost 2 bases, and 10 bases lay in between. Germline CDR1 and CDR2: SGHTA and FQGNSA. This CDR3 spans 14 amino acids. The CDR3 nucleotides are TGTGCCAGCAGCTTTTTTGTGGAACAAGAGACCCAGTACTTC. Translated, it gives CASSFFVEQETQYF.

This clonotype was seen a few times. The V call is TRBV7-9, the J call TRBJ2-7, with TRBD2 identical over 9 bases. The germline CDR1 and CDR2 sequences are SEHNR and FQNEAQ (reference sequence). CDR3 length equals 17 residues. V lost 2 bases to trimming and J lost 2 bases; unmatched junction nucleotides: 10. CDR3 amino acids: CASSLSPASGNTYEQYF. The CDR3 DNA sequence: TGTGCCAGCAGCTTATCCCCCGCTAGCGGGAACACCTACGAGCAGTACTTC.

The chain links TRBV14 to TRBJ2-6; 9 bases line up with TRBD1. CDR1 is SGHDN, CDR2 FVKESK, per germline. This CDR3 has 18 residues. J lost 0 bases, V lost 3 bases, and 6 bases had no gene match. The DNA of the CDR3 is TGTGCCAGCAGCCAGGGACAGGGTTATTTCTCTGGGGCCAACGTCCTGACTTTC. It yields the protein CASSQGQGYFSGANVLTF.

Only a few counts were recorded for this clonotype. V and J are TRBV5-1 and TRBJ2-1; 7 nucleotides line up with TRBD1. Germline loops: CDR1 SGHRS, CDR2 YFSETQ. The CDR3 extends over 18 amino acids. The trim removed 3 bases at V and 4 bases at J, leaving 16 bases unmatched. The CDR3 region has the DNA TGCGCCAGCAGCTCTTCTGCCGGGACAGACGTACCGTACAATGAGCAGTTCTTC. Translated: CASSSSAGTDVPYNEQFF.

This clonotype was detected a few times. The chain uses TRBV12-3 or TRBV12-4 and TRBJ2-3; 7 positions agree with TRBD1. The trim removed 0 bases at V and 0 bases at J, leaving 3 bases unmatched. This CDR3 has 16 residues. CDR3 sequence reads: CASSLAGGKSTDTQYF. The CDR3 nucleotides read TGTGCCAGCAGTTTAGCAGGGGGCAAAAGCACAGATACGCAGTATTTT.

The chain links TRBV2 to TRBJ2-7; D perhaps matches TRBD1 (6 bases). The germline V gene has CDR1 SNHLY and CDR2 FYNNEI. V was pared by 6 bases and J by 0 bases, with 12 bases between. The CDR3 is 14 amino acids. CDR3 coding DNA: TGTGCCAGCAGAAGGGACATACTCTCCTACGAGCAGTACTTC. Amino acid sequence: CASRRDILSYEQYF.

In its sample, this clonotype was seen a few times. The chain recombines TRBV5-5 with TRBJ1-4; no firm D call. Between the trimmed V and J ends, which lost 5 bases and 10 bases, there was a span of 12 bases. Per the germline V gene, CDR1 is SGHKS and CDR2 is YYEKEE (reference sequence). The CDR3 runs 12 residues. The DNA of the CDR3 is TGTGCCAGCAGTGAAGTCCGGGGAAAACTGTTTTTT. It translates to CASSEVRGKLFF. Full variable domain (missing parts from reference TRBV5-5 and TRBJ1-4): DAGVTQSPTHLIKTRGQQVTLRCSPISGHKSVSWYQQVLGQGPQFIFQYYEKEERGRGNFPDRFSARQFPNYSSELNVNALLLGDSALYLCASSEVRGKLFFGSGTQLSVL.

The CDR3 protein is CASSGTAASSYEQYF. In DNA form, the CDR3 reads TGTGCCAGCAGCGGGACAGCTGCCAGCTCCTACGAGCAGTACTTC. V is TRBV11-1 and J is TRBJ2-7; 7 bases are a match to TRBD1. J gave up 0 bases and V 5 bases, and 7 bases lay outside the gene matches. The CDR3 runs to 15 residues. The germline V gene has CDR1 SGHAT and CDR2 FQDESV (reference sequence).

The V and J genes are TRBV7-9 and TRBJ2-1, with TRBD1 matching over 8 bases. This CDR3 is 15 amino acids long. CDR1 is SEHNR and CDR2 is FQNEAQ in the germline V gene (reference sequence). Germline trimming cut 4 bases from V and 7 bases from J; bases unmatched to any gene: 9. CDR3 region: CASSSSWTGRNEQFF. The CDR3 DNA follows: TGTGCCAGCAGCTCCAGTTGGACAGGGCGGAATGAGCAGTTCTTC.

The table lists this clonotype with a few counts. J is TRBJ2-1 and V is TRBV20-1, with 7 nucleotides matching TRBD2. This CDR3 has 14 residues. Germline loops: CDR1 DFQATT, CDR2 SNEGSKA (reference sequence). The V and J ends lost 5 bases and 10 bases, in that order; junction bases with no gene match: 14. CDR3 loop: CSASEGTSAREQFF. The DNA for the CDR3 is TGCAGTGCTTCCGAGGGAACTAGCGCGAGGGAGCAGTTCTTC.

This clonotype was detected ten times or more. CDR3: CASSEGHGASNEQFF. In DNA, the CDR3 is TGTGCCAGCAGTGAAGGCCACGGCGCGTCGAATGAGCAGTTCTTC. The V gene is TRBV6-1, the J gene TRBJ2-1; D is undetermined. This CDR3 contains 15 residues. V was clipped by 1 base and J by 7 bases, with 14 bases between them. Germline loops: CDR1 MNHNS, CDR2 SASEGT.

CDR3 sequence (DNA): TGTGCCAGCACCTCAGGGGGGACAGGCAATAACTATGGCTACACCTTC. This encodes CASTSGGTGNNYGYTF. The genes are TRBV28 and TRBJ1-2, with 8 bases matching TRBD1. The ends lost 7 bases at V and 1 base at J; junction bases unmatched: 11. Germline V CDR1 and CDR2: MDHEN, SYDVKM. CDR3 length: 16 residues.

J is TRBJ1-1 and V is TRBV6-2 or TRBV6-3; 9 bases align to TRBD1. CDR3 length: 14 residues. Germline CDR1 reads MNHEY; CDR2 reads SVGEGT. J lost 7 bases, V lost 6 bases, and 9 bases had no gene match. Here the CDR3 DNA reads TGTGCCAGCAGCCTGGACAGGGGTAAGGGTGAAGCTTTCTTT. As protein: CASSLDRGKGEAFF.

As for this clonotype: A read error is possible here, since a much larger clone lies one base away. In nucleotides, the CDR3 is TGTGCCAGCAGTTCTAGGACAGGGCAAGAGACCCAGTACTTC. Protein product: CASSSRTGQETQYF. The chain employs TRBV12-3 or TRBV12-4 and TRBJ2-5; 8 bases match TRBD1. With V trimmed by 4 bases and J by 2 bases, 3 bases remained unmatched. This CDR3 comprises 14 residues.

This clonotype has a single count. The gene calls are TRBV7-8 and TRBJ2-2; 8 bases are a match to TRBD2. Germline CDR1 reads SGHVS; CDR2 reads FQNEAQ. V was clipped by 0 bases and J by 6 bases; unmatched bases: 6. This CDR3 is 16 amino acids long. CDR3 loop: CASSLAEFGGAGELFF. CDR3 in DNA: TGTGCCAGCAGCTTAGCTGAATTCGGGGGGGCCGGGGAGCTGTTTTTT.

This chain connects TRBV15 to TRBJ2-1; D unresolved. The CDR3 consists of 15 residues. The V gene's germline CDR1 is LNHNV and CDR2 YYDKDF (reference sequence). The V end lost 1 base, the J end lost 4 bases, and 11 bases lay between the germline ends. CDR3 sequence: CATSRGVGSYNEQFF. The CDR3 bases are TGTGCCACCAGCAGAGGCGTGGGTTCGTACAATGAGCAGTTCTTC.